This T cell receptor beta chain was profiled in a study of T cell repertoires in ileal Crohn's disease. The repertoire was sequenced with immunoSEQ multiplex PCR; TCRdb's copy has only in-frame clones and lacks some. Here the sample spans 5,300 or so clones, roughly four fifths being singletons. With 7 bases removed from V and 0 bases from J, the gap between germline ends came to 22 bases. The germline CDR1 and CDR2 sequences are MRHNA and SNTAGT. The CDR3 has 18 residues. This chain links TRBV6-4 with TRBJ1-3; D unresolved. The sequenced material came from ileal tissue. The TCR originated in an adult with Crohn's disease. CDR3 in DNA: TGTGCCAGCACCCCCGGGGAGCATCAAACACCCTCTGGAAACACCATATATTTT. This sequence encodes CASTPGEHQTPSGNTIYF.